The rows below give T cell receptor beta chains drawn from one sample of a study of T cell responses to AZD1222 COVID-19 vaccine. The repertoire was sequenced with immunoSEQ multiplex PCR; TCRdb's copy has only in-frame clones and lacks some. The sample yields some 190,000 clones, over 75% seen once. The sample in question was peripheral blood, obtained on day 0 of AZD1222 vaccination. These TCRs come from an adult in good health. Both conserved end residues are part of each CDR3. A D gene is named only where the DNA matches it firmly. Expanded clones get a size class; other rows say once, few or many, or leave the size out.

d_call	v_call	j_call	clone_size	cdr3_nt	cdr3_aa
.	TRBV9	TRBJ2-3	.	TGTGCCAGCAGCGTAGAGTACAGGATCAGCACAGATACGCAGTATTTT	CASSVEYRISTDTQYF
.	TRBV7-2	TRBJ2-2	.	TGTGCCAGCAGCTTAGGCGGCACCGGGGAGCTGTTTTTT	CASSLGGTGELFF
TRBD2	TRBV25-1	TRBJ2-7	.	TGTGCCAGCAGCCCTAGCGGGGGGGCGGATGAGCAGTACTTC	CASSPSGGADEQYF
.	TRBV4-2	TRBJ1-6	.	TGTGCCAGCAGCCCACAGGGTAGGAATTCACCCCTCCACTTT	CASSPQGRNSPLHF
TRBD1	TRBV13	TRBJ2-7	.	TGTGCCAGCAGCTCCGGGACAGAGAGCTCCTACGAGCAGTACTTC	CASSSGTESSYEQYF
.	TRBV4-3	TRBJ2-1	.	TGCGCCAGCAGCCAAGAGACCAGCGATGAGCAGTTCTTC	CASSQETSDEQFF
.	TRBV5-6	TRBJ1-2	.	TGTGCCAGCAGCTTGGTGGGGGCCGGCTACACCTTC	CASSLVGAGYTF
.	TRBV5-6	TRBJ2-7	.	TGTGCCAGCAGCGCGGGACTCGGGGAATACGAGCAGTACTTC	CASSAGLGEYEQYF
.	TRBV2	TRBJ1-4	.	TGTGCCAGCAGCCCCATGGTGGGAAGGGGAACTAATGAAAAACTGTTTTTT	CASSPMVGRGTNEKLFF
TRBD2	TRBV15	TRBJ2-3	.	TGTGCCACCAGCAGCGGGGGGTCGGGGTACACAGATACGCAGTATTTT	CATSSGGSGYTDTQYF
.	TRBV5-4	TRBJ2-3	.	TGTGCCAGCAGCTTGGTGGCAGATACGCAGTATTTT	CASSLVADTQYF
.	TRBV7-8	TRBJ1-1	once	TGTGCCAGCAGCCCAGAAAAGGGGTACACTGAAGCTTTCTTT	CASSPEKGYTEAFF
.	TRBV13	TRBJ2-7	.	TGTGCCAGCAGCCTGGTCCCGGGCCAAGGGAGGAGGTACGAGCAGTACTTC	CASSLVPGQGRRYEQYF
.	TRBV5-4	TRBJ2-5	.	TGTGCCAGCAGCCTGACACCTTCCCAAGAGACCCAGTACTTC	CASSLTPSQETQYF
TRBD1	TRBV5-1	TRBJ2-5	.	TGCGCCAGCAAATTGGACAGGGTGGAGACCCAGTACTTC	CASKLDRVETQYF
.	TRBV19	TRBJ1-4	few	TGTGCCAGTAGTAGAAAGTCATCAACTAATGAAAAACTGTTTTTT	CASSRKSSTNEKLFF
.	TRBV2	TRBJ1-6	.	TGTGCCAGCAGCTCTGGGCTTAAGCAGGGATCACCCCTCCACTTT	CASSSGLKQGSPLHF
.	TRBV3-1/TRBV3-2	TRBJ1-1	.	TGTGCCAGCAGCGGGACATTGAACACTGAAGCTTTCTTT	CASSGTLNTEAFF
.	TRBV6-1	TRBJ2-6	.	TGTGCCAGCAGTGAAGCCGTGACAGCTTCCGGGGCCAACGTCCTGACTTTC	CASSEAVTASGANVLTF
TRBD1	TRBV7-3	TRBJ2-5	.	TGTGCCAGCAGCCCCGGGACAGGGGTTGAAGAGACCCAGTACTTC	CASSPGTGVEETQYF
.	TRBV28	TRBJ1-3	.	TGTGCCAGCAGTTTAGACGGAAACACCATATATTTT	CASSLDGNTIYF
TRBD1	TRBV28	TRBJ1-6	once	TGTGCCAGCATGCGACAGGGGGACCTTAATTCACCCCTCCACTTT	CASMRQGDLNSPLHF
TRBD1	TRBV4-3	TRBJ1-4	.	TGCGCCAGCAGCCAGGGACCCGGGACAGACAATGAAAAACTGTTTTTT	CASSQGPGTDNEKLFF
.	TRBV11-3	TRBJ1-6	.	TGTGCCAGCAGCTTTAATGGGGGGAATAATTCACCCCTCCACTTT	CASSFNGGNNSPLHF
TRBD1	TRBV5-4	TRBJ1-5	.	TGTGCCAGCAGCCAAACCCGACAGGGCCTACATCAGCCCCAGCATTTT	CASSQTRQGLHQPQHF
TRBD2	TRBV5-1	TRBJ2-3	.	TGCGCCAGCAGCTTTGGAAGCGGGGGCCGTGGAGATACGCAGTATTTT	CASSFGSGGRGDTQYF
.	TRBV7-6	TRBJ2-7	once	TGTGCCAGCAGCTTAGTAGGTCTCCCCCACGAGCAGTACTTC	CASSLVGLPHEQYF
.	TRBV25-1	TRBJ1-2	.	TGTGCCAGCAGAGCCTTTAAAGGGGAAAACTATGGCTACACCTTC	CASRAFKGENYGYTF
.	TRBV30	TRBJ2-3	.	TGTGCCTGGAGTGAAAGCACAGATACGCAGTATTTT	CAWSESTDTQYF
.	TRBV9	TRBJ2-1	.	TGTGCCAGCGCATACGGGTTAGCGCGAGAGCAGTTCTTC	CASAYGLAREQFF
.	TRBV12-3/TRBV12-4	TRBJ2-5	.	TGTGCCAGCAACCTAGGGGAGTTGGAGACCCAGTACTTC	CASNLGELETQYF
.	TRBV7-6	TRBJ2-1	.	TGTGCCAGCAGCTTAGATCCGGACAATGAGCAGTTCTTC	CASSLDPDNEQFF
.	TRBV30	TRBJ1-5	.	TGTGCCTGGAGTCGTTCCCCAAATCAGCCCCAGCATTTT	CAWSRSPNQPQHF
.	TRBV9	TRBJ2-7	once	TGTGCCAGCAGCGTAATCGAGGACTACGAGCAGTACTTC	CASSVIEDYEQYF
.	TRBV2	TRBJ2-6	once	TGTGCCAGCAGTCGAAAGGGCTCTGGGGCCAACGTCCTGACTTTC	CASSRKGSGANVLTF
.	TRBV3-1/TRBV3-2	TRBJ1-2	few	TGTGCCAGCAGCCTTAGCGGGGTCCCAGCCTATGGCTACACCTTC	CASSLSGVPAYGYTF
.	TRBV7-9	TRBJ1-1	.	TGTGCCAGCAGCTTCAGGGACGGGGGATACACTGAAGCTTTCTTT	CASSFRDGGYTEAFF
.	TRBV7-9	TRBJ1-1	.	TGTGCCAGCAGCCTCACGGGGGGCCGTGCCCCTCTTGAAGCTTTCTTT	CASSLTGGRAPLEAFF
.	TRBV3-1/TRBV3-2	TRBJ1-2	.	TGTGCCAGCAGCCAAAGTTTGTTTGAGATTAACTATGGCTACACCTTC	CASSQSLFEINYGYTF